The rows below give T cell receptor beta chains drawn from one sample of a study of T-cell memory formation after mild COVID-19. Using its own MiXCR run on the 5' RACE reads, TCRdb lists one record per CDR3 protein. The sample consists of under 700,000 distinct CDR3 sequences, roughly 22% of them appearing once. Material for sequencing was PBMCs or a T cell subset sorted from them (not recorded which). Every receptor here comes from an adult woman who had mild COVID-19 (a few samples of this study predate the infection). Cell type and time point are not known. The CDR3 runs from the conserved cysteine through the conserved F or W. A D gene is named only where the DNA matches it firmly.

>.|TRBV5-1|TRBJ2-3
CASSLEPQPDTQYF
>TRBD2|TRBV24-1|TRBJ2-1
CATSDPTSGRLDEQFF
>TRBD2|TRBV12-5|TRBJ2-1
CASGTGGYNEQFF
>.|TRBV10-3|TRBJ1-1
CAITQGQNTEAFF
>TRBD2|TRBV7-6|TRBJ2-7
CASSRGAGGPYEQYF
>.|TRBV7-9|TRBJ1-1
CASSLGGSPEAFF
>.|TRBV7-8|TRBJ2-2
CASSLLAVTGELFF
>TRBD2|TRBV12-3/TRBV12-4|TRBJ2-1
CASSEGLAGDNEQFF
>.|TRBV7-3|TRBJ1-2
CASSPGTTLQGYTF
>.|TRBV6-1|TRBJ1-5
CATTDTLTGNQPQHF
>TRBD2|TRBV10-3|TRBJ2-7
CAIKGLADSYEQYF
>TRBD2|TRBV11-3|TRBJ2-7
CASSLPPSGRYEQYF
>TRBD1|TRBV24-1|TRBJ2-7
CATERTGGRYEQYF
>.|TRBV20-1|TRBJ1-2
CSASTPADYTF
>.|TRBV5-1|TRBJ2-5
CASSPTQGSQETQYF
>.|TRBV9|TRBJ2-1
CASSVVPRGYNEQFF
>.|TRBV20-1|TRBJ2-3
CSAKEVATQYF
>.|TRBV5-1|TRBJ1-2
CASSHTSVGYTF
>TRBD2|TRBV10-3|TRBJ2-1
CAISGGGLSGRTYNEQFF
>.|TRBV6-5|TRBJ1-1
CASSYLNEAFF
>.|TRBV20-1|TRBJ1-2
CSARIRTGGGYTF
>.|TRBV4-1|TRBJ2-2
CASSQGGGLGSGELFF
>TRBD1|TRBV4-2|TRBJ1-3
CASSQDPPGQGSGNTIYF
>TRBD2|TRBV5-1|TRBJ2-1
CASRPGLAGGQDEQFF
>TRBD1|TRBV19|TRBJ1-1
CASSISTQGAATEAFF
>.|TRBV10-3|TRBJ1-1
CAIQDTPGTEAFF
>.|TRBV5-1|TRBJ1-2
CASSLMDGNYGYTF
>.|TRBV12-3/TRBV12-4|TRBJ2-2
CASSLAGGPNTGELFF
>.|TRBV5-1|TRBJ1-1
CASSLNTGSPEAFF
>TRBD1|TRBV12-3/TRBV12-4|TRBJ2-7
CASSLGTGGGGQYF
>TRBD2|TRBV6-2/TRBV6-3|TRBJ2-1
CASSYRPPLAREGRAYNEQFF
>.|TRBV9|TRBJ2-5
CASSVGQETQYF
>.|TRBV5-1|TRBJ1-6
CASTQDSWGHSPLHF
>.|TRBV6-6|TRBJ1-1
CASSSDEVEAFF
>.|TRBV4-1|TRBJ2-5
CASSQEQRQETQYF
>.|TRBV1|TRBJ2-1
CTSSKGRLAMTGEQFF
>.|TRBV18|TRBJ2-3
CASSSGTPSVTDTQYF
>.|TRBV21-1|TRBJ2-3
CASSKGGQADTQYF
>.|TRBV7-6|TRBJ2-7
CASSLEQVPYEQYF
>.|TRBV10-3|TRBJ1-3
CAIMRDSGNTIYF
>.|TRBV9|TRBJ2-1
CASSEWSYNEQFF
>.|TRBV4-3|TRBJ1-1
CASSQDRVFRTEAFF
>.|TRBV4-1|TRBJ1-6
CASSLGRTVRGSSPLHF
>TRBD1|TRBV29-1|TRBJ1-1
CSAGQTGRTEAFF
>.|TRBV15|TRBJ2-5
CATSLRQVGGETQYF
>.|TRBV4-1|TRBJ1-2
CASSHPTGNYGYTF
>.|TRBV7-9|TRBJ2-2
CASSYPSGELFF
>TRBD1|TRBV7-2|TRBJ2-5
CASSPWTGGFQYF
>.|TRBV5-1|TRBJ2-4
CASSLEDTLAKNIQYF
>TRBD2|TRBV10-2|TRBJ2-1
CASTNQVGGNNEQFF